This TCR beta chain emerged from a study of shared clonotypes between healthy human individuals. Whole-study context: Plates per donor: three CD4 naive, three CD4 memory, two CD8 naive, one CD8 memory. Study results and limitations: Estimated richness values were generally larger in naive subsets than in memory subsets. Around 5.4% of naive CD4 clonotypes were common to a handful of donors.

Notes on this clone: The antigen remains undetermined.

Germline V gives CDR1 SGHTA, CDR2 FQGTGA. The ends lost 1 base at V and 4 bases at J; junction bases unmatched: 4. The CDR3 is 16 residues long. Data came from immunoSEQ multiplex PCR; TCRdb stores just in-frame clones and leaves some out. The sample carries about 2.4 million clones, 93% recorded once. The chain carries TRBV7-3 and TRBJ2-2; the match to TRBD2 covers 9 bases. The source is a man younger than 30 in good health. Some clones in this sample may be carry-over from other donors' samples. The sequencing input was naive CD4+ T cells from PBMCs. Subset: CD45RA+ positively selected. This chain's CDR3 is CASSLNSGSGTGELFF. CDR3 bases: TGTGCCAGCAGCTTAAATAGCGGGAGCGGCACCGGGGAGCTGTTTTTT.